The text below deals with one T cell receptor (beta chain). The RNA, about 0.5 to 1 ug, was put through reverse transcription using random hexamers. Amplification of TCR beta CDR3 was carried out by immunoSEQ multiplex PCR, which covered 54 Vbeta and 13 Jbeta segments. TCRdb ran MiXCR on the immunoSEQ multiplex PCR reads and lists one entry per CDR3 protein. The sample has about 150,000 distinct CDR3 sequences, 95% to 96% seen once. Peripheral blood CD8+ and CD4+ T cells were profiled by TCR beta sequencing. The TEMRA cells underwent FACS enrichment, while the CD8+ and CD4+ T cells underwent negative isolation. There are 17 residues in the CDR3. Germline V CDR1 and CDR2: SGHDN, FVKESK. Trimming removed 0 bases from V and 3 bases from J, with 15 bases in between. This sample is part of a study of CD8 T cells in Susac syndrome.

The source of this sequence is a human donor with multiple sclerosis. The chain carries TRBV14 and TRBJ2-1, with D perhaps given as TRBD1 or TRBD2 (6 bases each). What was sequenced was CD8+ T cells from PBMCs. CDR3 amino acids: CASSQEFDGGLYNEQFF. In nucleotides, the CDR3 is TGTGCCAGCAGCCAAGAATTCGACGGGGGCCTCTACAATGAGCAGTTCTTC.